These T cell receptor gamma chains were read from a single sample in a study of intestinal T cells in coeliac disease. TCRdb reapplied CATT to the multiplex PCR reads. The table lists some 800 gamma-chain clones, approximately 49% of them singletons. The specimen was a duodenal biopsy. The receptors stem from a human donor with celiac disease. The CDR3 runs from the conserved cysteine through the conserved F or W. Expanded clones get a size class; other rows say once, few or many, or leave the size out.

cdr3_aa cdr3_nt j_call clone_size v_call
CATWGREENYYKKLF TGTGCCACCTGGGGACGGGAAGAGAATTATTATAAGAAACTCTTT TRGJ1/TRGJ2 few TRGV4
CATWDRLLDYYKKLF TGTGCCACCTGGGATAGGCTATTGGATTATTATAAGAAACTCTTT TRGJ1/TRGJ2 large TRGV8
CAPGRWIKTF TGTGCACCTGGGCGTTGGATCAAGACGTTT TRGJP2 NA TRGV2
CATVGRQEDGATGWFKIF TGTGCCACCGTGGGACGGCAGGAGGATGGTGCCACTGGTTGGTTCAAGATATTT TRGJP1 NA TRGV2
CALSGSLLVVKIF TGTGCCTTGTCCGGCAGCCTGTTGGTTGTCAAGATATTT TRGJP1 once TRGV9
CALWEVLGVGNYKKLF TGTGCCTTGTGGGAGGTGTTGGGAGTTGGGAATTATAAGAAACTCTTT TRGJ1/TRGJ2 NA TRGV9
CATWDGLTF TGTGCCACCTGGGATGGGCTTACGTTT TRGJ1/TRGJ2 once TRGV4
CAAWDLIDKKLF TGTGCTGCGTGGGATTTAATTGATAAGAAACTCTTT TRGJ1/TRGJ2 NA TRGV10
CAAWDFLQPRLSYYKKLF TGTGCTGCGTGGGATTTCCTCCAACCACGCCTCTCTTATTATAAGAAACTCTTT TRGJ1/TRGJ2 NA TRGV10
CAACIPTGWFKIF TGTGCTGCGTGTATACCGACTGGTTGGTTCAAGATATTT TRGJP1 few TRGV10
CAYRGTGGWFKIF TGTGCCTACCGTGGGACGGGCGGTTGGTTCAAGATATTT TRGJP1 NA TRGV2
CAAVGMGASFNYYKKLF TGTGCTGCGGTGGGCATGGGTGCAAGTTTTAATTATTATAAGAAACTCTTT TRGJ1/TRGJ2 NA TRGV10
CATWGREYTGWFKIF TGTGCCACCTGGGGACGGGAATACACTGGTTGGTTCAAGATATTT TRGJP1 NA TRGV4
CACWDNPFPFYYKKLF TGTGCCTGCTGGGATAACCCCTTTCCCTTTTATTATAAGAAACTCTTT TRGJ1/TRGJ2 NA TRGV11
CALWGGVGNWEYKKLF TGTGCCTTGTGGGGAGGTGTTGGGAATTGGGAATATAAGAAACTCTTT TRGJ1/TRGJ2 NA TRGV9
CAAWDSRYYKKLF TGTGCTGCGTGGGATTCGCGCTATTATAAGAAACTCTTT TRGJ1/TRGJ2 NA TRGV10
CATWDRRYYKKLF TGTGCCACCTGGGATCGTCGTTATTATAAGAAACTCTTT TRGJ1/TRGJ2 few TRGV8
CAAKQIYTGWFKIF TGTGCTGCCAAACAAATATACACTGGTTGGTTCAAGATATTT TRGJP1 NA TRGV10
CATWGRANPSVYKKLF TGTGCCACCTGGGGACGGGCTAATCCTTCGGTTTATAAGAAACTCTTT TRGJ1/TRGJ2 NA TRGV2
CATWDGYKKLF TGTGCCACCTGGGACGGTTATAAGAAACTCTTT TRGJ1/TRGJ2 large TRGV3
CAAWSPNYYKKLF TGTGCTGCGTGGTCCCCGAATTATTATAAGAAACTCTTT TRGJ1/TRGJ2 NA TRGV10
CACGGCKYYYKKLF TGTGCTTGTGGAGGGTGCAAATATTATTATAAGAAACTCTTT TRGJ1/TRGJ2 once TRGV9
CAPGMAWLGYYKKLF TGTGCACCTGGGATGGCCTGGCTTGGGTATTATAAGAAACTCTTT TRGJ1/TRGJ2 NA TRGV4
CATWGWENYYKKLF TGTGCCACCTGGGGATGGGAGAATTATTATAAGAAACTCTTT TRGJ1/TRGJ2 NA TRGV8
CATVGRAGWFKIF TGTGCCACCGTGGGACGGGCTGGTTGGTTCAAGATATTT TRGJP1 once TRGV2
CATWDRPNYYKKLF TGTGCCACCTGGGACAGGCCGAATTATTATAAGAAACTCTTT TRGJ1/TRGJ2 hyperexpanded TRGV3
CAAWDFTPPGWFKIF TGTGCTGCGTGGGATTTCACTCCACCTGGTTGGTTCAAGATATTT TRGJP1 few TRGV10
CALWGGAVGGGWFKIF TGTGCCTTGTGGGGAGGTGCAGTTGGGGGGGGTTGGTTCAAGATATTT TRGJP1 NA TRGV9
CATWDLTGSRIIKKLF TGTGCCACCTGGGATTTAACGGGTTCAAGGATTATAAAGAAACTCTTT TRGJ1/TRGJ2 few TRGV4
CATLGFNGFKDYKKLF TGTGCCACCTTGGGATTTAACGGGTTCAAGGATTATAAGAAACTCTTT TRGJ1/TRGJ2 NA TRGV4
CAAWAMGASFNYYKKLF TGTGCTGCGTGGGCGATGGGTGCAAGTTTTAATTATTATAAGAAACTCTTT TRGJ1/TRGJ2 NA TRGV10
CTTVLLRGEVWIKTF NA TRGJP2 once TRGV11
CATWGQGGFFRGSDWIKTF TGTGCCACCTGGGGACAGGGGGGGTTTTTTCGTGGTAGTGATTGGATCAAGACGTTT TRGJP2 NA TRGV5
CACWEDGYYKKLF TGTGCTTGCTGGGAGGATGGCTATTATAAGAAACTCTTT TRGJ1/TRGJ2 NA TRGV9
CATWDGSFFNKKLF TGTGCCACCTGGGACGGGTCTTTTTTTAATAAGAAACTCTTT TRGJ1/TRGJ2 NA TRGV2
CAAWGLYSEDSWFKIF TGTGCTGCGTGGGGATTATATTCTGAAGACAGTTGGTTCAAGATATTT TRGJP1 few TRGV10
CATWDGLGNYKKLF TGTGCCACCTGGGATGGGCTTGGTAATTATAAGAAACTCTTT TRGJ1/TRGJ2 NA TRGV4
CAAEMSKKLF TGTGCTGCGGAGATGAGTAAGAAACTCTTT TRGJ1/TRGJ2 few TRGV10
CATWVGIYKKLF TGTGCCACCTGGGTCGGGATTTATAAGAAACTCTTT TRGJ1/TRGJ2 NA TRGV4
CACWITPFPFYYKKLF TGTGCCTGCTGGATAACCCCTTTCCCCTTTTATTATAAGAAACTCTTT TRGJ1/TRGJ2 few TRGV11
CATWDVHSDWIKTF TGTGCCACCTGGGACGTCCATAGTGATTGGATCAAGACGTTT TRGJP2 NA TRGV2
CATMGWVLRYKKLF TGTGCCACCATGGGATGGGTCTTACGTTATAAGAAACTCTTT TRGJ1/TRGJ2 NA TRGV4
CALWGKKLF TGTGCCTTGTGGGGTAAGAAACTCTTT TRGJ1/TRGJ2 NA TRGV9
CAGELIIKKLF TGTGCTGGAGAATTGATTATAAAGAAACTCTTT TRGJ1/TRGJ2 NA TRGV10
CAAWDCPFGSKKLF TGTGCTGCGTGGGATTGTCCTTTTGGAAGTAAGAAACTCTTT TRGJ1/TRGJ2 large TRGV10
CAAWDLYYKKLF TGTGCTGCGTGGGACCTGTATTATAAGAAACTCTTT TRGJ1/TRGJ2 hyperexpanded TRGV10
CATWDGEYTGWFKIF TGTGCCACCTGGGACGGGGAATACACTGGTTGGTTCAAGATATTT TRGJP1 NA TRGV4
CAAYDIRKLF TGTGCCGCCTACGATATAAGAAAACTCTTT TRGJ1/TRGJ2 NA TRGV4
CATWDEPCSTTGWFKIF TGTGCCACCTGGGATGAACCCTGCTCGACCACTGGTTGGTTCAAGATATTT TRGJP1 hyperexpanded TRGV8
CAHLGWPTDYYKKLF TGTGCTCACCTGGGATGGCCCACCGATTATTATAAGAAACTCTTT TRGJ1/TRGJ2 NA TRGV4
CADLGQACYYKKLF TGTGCCGACCTGGGACAGGCGTGTTATTATAAGAAACTCTTT TRGJ1/TRGJ2 NA TRGV3
CATWDGLSSDWIKTF TGTGCCACCTGGGATGGGCTTAGTAGTGATTGGATCAAGACGTTT TRGJP2 large TRGV4
CAAWDEDYKKLF TGTGCTGCGTGGGATGAAGATTATAAGAAACTCTTT TRGJ1/TRGJ2 NA TRGV10
CATWASYYKKLF TGTGCCACCTGGGCCTCTTATTATAAGAAACTCTTT TRGJ1/TRGJ2 hyperexpanded TRGV3
CAAKQYTTGWFKIF TGTGCTGCCAAACAATATACCACTGGTTGGTTCAAGATATTT TRGJP1 NA TRGV10
CATWVQAYYYKKLF TGTGCCACCTGGGTACAGGCCTATTATTATAAGAAACTCTTT TRGJ1/TRGJ2 NA TRGV3
CAAWDFFEYYKKLF TGTGCTGCGTGGGATTTTTTCGAATATTATAAGAAACTCTTT TRGJ1/TRGJ2 NA TRGV10
CATWDGPSDYYKKLF TGTGCCACCTGGGACGGGCCATCCGATTATTATAAGAAACTCTTT TRGJ1/TRGJ2 NA TRGV2
CAAWDYIADKKLF TGTGCTGCGTGGGATTATATCGCCGATAAGAAACTCTTT TRGJ1/TRGJ2 NA TRGV10